This is a list of T cell receptor beta chains from one sample in a study of molecular identifiers for immune sequencing clone quantification. TCRdb analysed the PCR reads with MiXCR anew, one entry per CDR3 protein. The repertoire holds approximately 630,000 distinct CDR3 sequences, with roughly 25% as singletons. What was sequenced was naive CD8+ T cells from blood, with Jurkat cell RNA spiked in. These receptors all come from a human donor in good health. Some libraries in this study had Jurkat cell RNA spiked in. Each CDR3 is given with its conserved first and last residue. Each record gives: CDR3 protein, CDR3 DNA, V gene, clone size, D gene, J gene. The D gene is left open where the match is weak. The size field is filled for only some rows; it gives once, few, many or a size class.

cdr3_aa: CASLLGGAPYEQYF
cdr3_nt: TGTGCCAGCCTCCTGGGGGGGGCCCCCTACGAGCAGTACTTC
v_call: TRBV5-6
clone_size: many
d_call: NA
j_call: TRBJ2-7

cdr3_aa: CASSQEHRGAQETQYF
cdr3_nt: TGTGCCAGCAGCCAAGAACATCGGGGCGCCCAAGAGACCCAGTACTTC
v_call: TRBV3-1
clone_size: few
d_call: NA
j_call: TRBJ2-5

cdr3_aa: CSARDYGSGTGELFF
cdr3_nt: TGCAGTGCTAGAGATTACGGGAGCGGCACCGGGGAGCTGTTTTTT
v_call: TRBV20-1
clone_size: many
d_call: NA
j_call: TRBJ2-2

cdr3_aa: CASSQDRTGRSPLHF
cdr3_nt: TGCGCCAGCAGCCAAGATCGGACAGGGCGGTCACCCCTCCACTTT
v_call: TRBV4-3
clone_size: few
d_call: TRBD1
j_call: TRBJ1-6

cdr3_aa: CASSLGRGNNLNTEAFF
cdr3_nt: TGTGCCAGCAGCTTGGGCAGGGGAAATAATTTGAACACTGAAGCTTTCTTT
v_call: TRBV5-6
clone_size: many
d_call: NA
j_call: TRBJ1-1

cdr3_aa: CASSVQVYPYEQYF
cdr3_nt: TGTGCCAGCAGCGTGCAGGTTTACCCCTACGAGCAGTACTTC
v_call: TRBV9
clone_size: NA
d_call: NA
j_call: TRBJ2-7

cdr3_aa: CASSVFTGVDTQYF
cdr3_nt: TGTGCCAGCAGCGTATTCACAGGGGTAGATACGCAGTATTTT
v_call: TRBV9
clone_size: few
d_call: TRBD1
j_call: TRBJ2-3

cdr3_aa: CASSPTHTYQQYF
cdr3_nt: TGTGCCAGCAGCCCAACCCATACCTACCAGCAGTACTTC
v_call: TRBV7-2
clone_size: few
d_call: NA
j_call: TRBJ2-7

cdr3_aa: CASSIAMNTGELFF
cdr3_nt: TGTGCCAGTAGTATAGCTATGAACACCGGGGAGCTGTTTTTT
v_call: TRBV19
clone_size: NA
d_call: NA
j_call: TRBJ2-2

cdr3_aa: CASSPSPGGGNTEAFF
cdr3_nt: TGTGCCAGCAGTCCATCACCGGGCGGCGGGAACACTGAAGCTTTCTTT
v_call: TRBV27
clone_size: few
d_call: NA
j_call: TRBJ1-1

cdr3_aa: CASSFYRDVYKQYF
cdr3_nt: TGTGCCAGCAGCTTTTACAGGGACGTCTACAAGCAGTACTTC
v_call: TRBV7-2
clone_size: NA
d_call: NA
j_call: TRBJ2-7

cdr3_aa: CASSQDRTSVGATDTQYF
cdr3_nt: TGTGCCAGCAGCCAAGATCGAACTAGCGTGGGGGCCACAGATACGCAGTATTTT
v_call: TRBV14
clone_size: NA
d_call: NA
j_call: TRBJ2-3

cdr3_aa: CSEIRGGPWGLAGVLLGTQYF
cdr3_nt: TGCAGCGAAATTAGGGGGGGGCCATGGGGACTAGCGGGAGTACTTTTGGGGACGCAGTATTTT
v_call: TRBV29-1
clone_size: few
d_call: TRBD2
j_call: TRBJ2-3

cdr3_aa: CASTPTATSYEQYF
cdr3_nt: TGTGCCAGCACCCCGACAGCAACTTCCTACGAGCAGTACTTC
v_call: TRBV12-3/TRBV12-4
clone_size: few
d_call: NA
j_call: TRBJ2-7

cdr3_aa: CASSPAGGSSYNEQFF
cdr3_nt: TGTGCCAGCAGCCCGGCGGGAGGGAGCTCCTACAATGAGCAGTTCTTC
v_call: TRBV7-9
clone_size: few
d_call: TRBD2
j_call: TRBJ2-1

cdr3_aa: CSARDYSGIVADTQYF
cdr3_nt: TGCAGTGCTAGAGATTATAGCGGGATTGTTGCAGATACGCAGTATTTT
v_call: TRBV20-1
clone_size: many
d_call: TRBD2
j_call: TRBJ2-3

cdr3_aa: CSARAQDRGWYEQYF
cdr3_nt: TGCAGTGCTAGAGCCCAGGACAGGGGGTGGTACGAGCAGTACTTC
v_call: TRBV20-1
clone_size: NA
d_call: TRBD1
j_call: TRBJ2-7

cdr3_aa: CASSQDWSNEKLFF
cdr3_nt: TGTGCCAGCAGCCAAGACTGGAGTAATGAAAAACTGTTTTTT
v_call: TRBV3-1
clone_size: many
d_call: NA
j_call: TRBJ1-4

cdr3_aa: CASGLSGARMTQYF
cdr3_nt: TGTGCCAGCGGCTTATCGGGGGCTCGAATGACCCAGTACTTC
v_call: TRBV2
clone_size: NA
d_call: NA
j_call: TRBJ2-5

cdr3_aa: CASNRRGRETQYF
cdr3_nt: TGTGCCAGCAACCGCAGGGGGCGAGAGACCCAGTACTTC
v_call: TRBV28
clone_size: many
d_call: TRBD1
j_call: TRBJ2-5

cdr3_aa: CASIDDGGAVYGYTF
cdr3_nt: TGTGCCAGCATCGACGACGGGGGCGCGGTCTATGGCTACACCTTC
v_call: TRBV7-8
clone_size: many
d_call: NA
j_call: TRBJ1-2

cdr3_aa: CAWSVGGQQPQHF
cdr3_nt: TGTGCCTGGAGTGTAGGGGGGCAGCAGCCCCAGCATTTT
v_call: TRBV30
clone_size: few
d_call: NA
j_call: TRBJ1-5

cdr3_aa: CASSDSLAKNIQYF
cdr3_nt: TGTGCCAGCAGTGACTCGCTAGCCAAAAACATTCAGTACTTC
v_call: TRBV5-6
clone_size: many
d_call: NA
j_call: TRBJ2-4

cdr3_aa: CASSLVGRGLYNEQFF
cdr3_nt: TGTGCCAGCAGCTTAGTAGGGCGGGGGCTCTACAATGAGCAGTTCTTC
v_call: TRBV11-2
clone_size: many
d_call: NA
j_call: TRBJ2-1

cdr3_aa: CASSLRLGNRNEQFF
cdr3_nt: TGTGCCAGCAGCTTGCGACTAGGGAACCGCAATGAGCAGTTCTTC
v_call: TRBV7-3
clone_size: NA
d_call: NA
j_call: TRBJ2-1

cdr3_aa: CSARDYRDNYGYTF
cdr3_nt: TGCAGTGCTAGAGATTACAGGGATAACTATGGCTACACCTTC
v_call: TRBV20-1
clone_size: NA
d_call: NA
j_call: TRBJ1-2

cdr3_aa: CASSFGDSNQPQHF
cdr3_nt: TGTGCCAGCAGCTTCGGAGATAGCAATCAGCCCCAGCATTTT
v_call: TRBV12-3/TRBV12-4
clone_size: many
d_call: NA
j_call: TRBJ1-5

cdr3_aa: CATGTSSYEQYF
cdr3_nt: TGTGCCACAGGGACGAGCTCCTACGAGCAGTACTTC
v_call: TRBV27
clone_size: few
d_call: NA
j_call: TRBJ2-7

cdr3_aa: CASRTYAQGQSSGNTIYF
cdr3_nt: TGTGCCAGCAGGACCTACGCACAGGGGCAGAGCTCTGGAAACACCATATATTTT
v_call: TRBV6-5
clone_size: many
d_call: TRBD1
j_call: TRBJ1-3

cdr3_aa: CASSGWDRVYSNQPQHF
cdr3_nt: TGTGCCAGCAGCGGATGGGACAGGGTGTACAGCAATCAGCCCCAGCATTTT
v_call: TRBV7-6
clone_size: once
d_call: TRBD1
j_call: TRBJ1-5